This T cell receptor (beta chain) appears in the sequencing data of a study of identifying expanded T cells in peripheral blood. V lost 4 bases and J lost 4; bases outside the gene matches: 12. The CDR3 spans 18 residues. Germline CDR1 is SGHTA and CDR2 is FQGNSA. Assay: immunoSEQ multiplex PCR; the TCRdb copy retains only in-frame clones and omits some. The sample carries 95,000 to 150,000 clones, more than 80% recorded once. Collection occurred without any documented infections or immune events in donors. The study's findings and limits: Clone count variance between roughly 2-week samples rose with total template count.

Regarding this clone: The antigen remains unidentified.

V is TRBV7-2 and J is TRBJ2-3, with TRBD2 matching over 12 bases. The sequenced sample consisted of blood. The TCR comes from a person aged 18-69 years in good health. The CDR3 coding sequence is TGTGCCAGCAGCTCCCCCGGTCGGTCTAGCGGGGGGGCAGATACGCAGTATTTT. This translates into CASSSPGRSSGGADTQYF.